The 15 T cell receptor beta chains below come from one sample, sequenced in a study of early T cells in non-severe SARS-CoV-2 infection. TCRdb called the 5' RACE reads again in MiXCR, with one record for every CDR3 protein. In the table there are 81,000 or so distinct CDR3 sequences, 9.5% to 15% of which are singletons. The sample comprised whole blood. Receptor source: an adult who was a healthcare worker with PCR-confirmed SARS-CoV-2 infection or an uninfected control (not recorded which).

This chain links TRBV12-3 or TRBV12-4 with TRBJ2-7; 11 bases agree with TRBD1. Trimming took 6 bases from V and 9 from J; bases not matched to a gene: 10. The CDR3 totals 14 residues. As DNA, the CDR3 is TGTGCCAGCAGCTCCGGGACAGGGGGGGTCGGGCAGTACTTC. Translation: CASSSGTGGVGQYF.

V is TRBV6-1 and J is TRBJ2-1; D is unresolved. The CDR3 consists of 16 residues. The germline V and J ends were trimmed by 6 bases and 0 bases, with 15 bases remaining between them. Germline CDR1 MNHNS, CDR2 SASEGT. The CDR3 DNA is TGTGCCAGCAGCCTTCACGGCACGAGCTCCTACAATGAGCAGTTCTTC. Its translation: CASSLHGTSSYNEQFF.

This sequence joins TRBV27 and TRBJ1-3, with D maybe TRBD1 (5 bases). V lost 4 bases and J lost 4, with 20 bases in between. Germline CDR1 reads MNHEY; CDR2 reads SMNVEV (reference sequence). The CDR3 extends over 17 amino acids. The DNA for the CDR3 is TGTGCCAGCAGTTCCCTAAAGGGACCTCAAACCGGAAACACCATATATTTT. This codes for CASSSLKGPQTGNTIYF.

This clonotype showed up many times. CDR3 in amino acids: CASSLRTDTQYF. CDR3 in DNA: TGTGCCAGCAGTCTACGCACAGATACGCAGTATTTT. The chain is built from TRBV5-4 and TRBJ2-3; D unclear. Trimming took off 5 bases at V and 1 base at J, with 5 bases between the two ends. Germline-derived CDR1 and CDR2 are SGHNT and YYREEE (reference sequence). The CDR3 sequence is 12 residues long.

V and J are TRBV7-3 and TRBJ2-1; 10 bases map to TRBD2. The length of the CDR3 is 16 residues. CDR1 and CDR2 from the germline V gene are SGHTA and FQGTGA. The V gene end was trimmed by 5 bases and the J gene end by 4 bases; junction bases not matched to a gene: 8. The CDR3 here is CASSLQGLANYNEQFF. CDR3 coding DNA: TGTGCCAGCAGCCTCCAGGGACTAGCGAATTACAATGAGCAGTTCTTC.

This chain joins TRBV29-1 and TRBJ2-7; 7 bases line up with TRBD2. There are 12 residues in the CDR3. Unmatched junction bases numbered 4, after V lost 6 bases and J lost 2 bases. The germline gives CDR1 SQVTM, CDR2 ANQGSEA. CDR3 residues: CSVSGDAYEQYF. CDR3 sequence (DNA): TGCAGCGTCAGCGGGGACGCCTACGAGCAGTACTTC.

J is TRBJ1-5 and V is TRBV5-5; D not certain. This CDR3 spans 12 amino acids. V gave up 4 bases and J gave up 10 bases, with 12 bases separating them. The germline CDR1 and CDR2 sequences are SGHKS and YYEKEE (reference sequence). This CDR3 is CASSLRFGPQHF. The CDR3 coding sequence is TGTGCCAGCAGCCTACGATTTGGCCCCCAGCATTTT. Full variable domain (remainder filled in from reference TRBV5-5 and TRBJ1-5): DAGVTQSPTHLIKTRGQQVTLRCSPISGHKSVSWYQQVLGQGPQFIFQYYEKEERGRGNFPDRFSARQFPNYSSELNVNALLLGDSALYLCASSLRFGPQHFGDGTRLSIL.

The rearrangement uses TRBV11-2 and TRBJ1-6; D uncertain. Trimming stripped 3 bases from V and 9 bases from J, with 21 bases between. The CDR3 runs 17 residues. Germline values: CDR1 SGHAT, CDR2 FQNNGV. CDR3 coding DNA: TGTGCCAGCAGCTTGAAACTTGGCTCTTATGGCGGTTCACCCCTCCACTTT. Its translation is CASSLKLGSYGGSPLHF. The full variable domain, with the rest looked up from reference TRBV11-2 and TRBJ1-6, is EAGVAQSPRYKIIEKRQSVAFWCNPISGHATLYWYQQILGQGPKLLIQFQNNGVVDDSQLPKDRFSAERLKGVDSTLKIQPAKLEDSAVYLCASSLKLGSYGGSPLHFGNGTRLTVT.

This clonotype was observed at least ten times. The gene calls are TRBV20-1 and TRBJ2-7; a weak D match, TRBD1 (5 bases). Germline V gene sequence: CDR1 DFQATT, CDR2 SNEGSKA (reference sequence). V was cut by 0 bases and J by 3 bases, with 12 bases left in between. This CDR3 has 14 residues. The chain's CDR3 is CSARDRTRRYEQYF. CDR3 nucleotides: TGCAGTGCTAGAGACAGGACAAGACGCTACGAGCAGTACTTC.

This clonotype was seen many times. The chain employs TRBV14 and TRBJ2-1; perhaps D is TRBD1 or TRBD2 (5 bases each). Between the trimmed V and J ends, which lost 1 base and 6 bases, there was a span of 13 bases. This CDR3 is built from 15 residues. Germline CDR1 is SGHDN and CDR2 is FVKESK. This CDR3 is CASSQGEMGRNEQFF. CDR3 DNA: TGTGCCAGCAGCCAAGGGGAAATGGGACGCAATGAGCAGTTCTTC.

The V gene is TRBV7-6, the J gene TRBJ2-7, with D possibly matching TRBD2 (5 bases). This CDR3 is 13 amino acids long. Trimming left V 4 bases short and J 3 bases short, with 10 bases between. Germline CDR1 reads SGHVS; CDR2 reads FNYEAQ. CDR3 in DNA: TGTGCCAGCAGCTCCGGACTGGACTACGAGCAGTACTTC. This gives the protein CASSSGLDYEQYF.

This clonotype was observed a single time. V usage is TRBV3-1 and J usage is TRBJ2-3, with a possible D match to TRBD2 (6 bases). V was trimmed by 4 bases and J by 1 base, leaving 15 bases between them. The CDR3 runs 16 residues. Per the germline V gene, CDR1 is LGHDT and CDR2 is YNNKEL (reference sequence). The CDR3 DNA sequence: TGTGCCAGCAGCCTAGCGGTCCCGGAGGGCACAGATACGCAGTATTTT. It translates to CASSLAVPEGTDTQYF.

The rearrangement joins TRBV5-1 to TRBJ2-1; 8 nucleotides agree with TRBD2. The J segment lost 10 bases and the V segment lost 2 bases, leaving 5 bases of the junction unmatched. The CDR3 contains 13 residues. Germline V lookup: CDR1 SGHRS, CDR2 YFSETQ. The CDR3 sequence: CASSFSGNREQFF. The DNA of the CDR3 is TGCGCCAGCAGCTTTAGCGGGAACAGGGAGCAGTTCTTC.

This rearrangement joins TRBV7-8 to TRBJ2-7; tentatively, D is TRBD1 (5 bases). The CDR3 length is 15 residues. Trimming cost V 1 base and J 1 base, with 11 bases left between them. CDR1 and CDR2 (germline): SGHVS, FQNEAQ. The CDR3 spells CASSLETGASYEQYF. CDR3 in DNA: TGTGCCAGCAGCTTAGAAACAGGCGCTTCCTACGAGCAGTACTTC. Complete variable domain (other parts from reference TRBV7-8 and TRBJ2-7): GAGVSQSPRYKVAKRGQDVALRCDPISGHVSLFWYQQALGQGPEFLTYFQNEAQLDKSGLPSDRFFAERPEGSVSTLKIQRTQQEDSAVYLCASSLETGASYEQYFGPGTRLTVT.

This chain uses TRBV9 with TRBJ2-3, with 7 bases fitting TRBD2. Trimming at V came to 3 bases and at J to 0 bases, leaving 10 bases not matched to a gene. Germline values: CDR1 SGDLS, CDR2 YYNGEE. The CDR3 has 17 residues. The CDR3 DNA reads TGTGCCAGCAGCGCCGTCCCCACTAGCGCCAGCACAGATACGCAGTATTTT. The encoded protein is CASSAVPTSASTDTQYF.